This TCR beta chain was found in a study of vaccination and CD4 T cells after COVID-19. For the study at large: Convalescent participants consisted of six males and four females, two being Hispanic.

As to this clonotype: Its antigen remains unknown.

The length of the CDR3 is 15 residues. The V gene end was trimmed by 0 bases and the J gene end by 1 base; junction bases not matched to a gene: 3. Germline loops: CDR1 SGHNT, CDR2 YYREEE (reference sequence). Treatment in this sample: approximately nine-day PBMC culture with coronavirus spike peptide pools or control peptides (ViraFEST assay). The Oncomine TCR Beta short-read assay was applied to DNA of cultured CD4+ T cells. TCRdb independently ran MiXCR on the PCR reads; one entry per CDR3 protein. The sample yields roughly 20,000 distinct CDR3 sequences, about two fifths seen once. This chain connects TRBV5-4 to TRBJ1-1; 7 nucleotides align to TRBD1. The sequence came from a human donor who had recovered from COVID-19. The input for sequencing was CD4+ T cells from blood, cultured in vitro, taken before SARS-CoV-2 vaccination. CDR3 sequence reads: CASSLATGRNTEAFF. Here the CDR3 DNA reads TGTGCCAGCAGCTTGGCGACAGGGAGGAACACTGAAGCTTTCTTT. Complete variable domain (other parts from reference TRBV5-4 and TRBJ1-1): ETGVTQSPTHLIKTRGQQVTLRCSSQSGHNTVSWYQQALGQGPQFIFQYYREEENGRGNFPPRFSGLQFPNYSSELNVNALELDDSALYLCASSLATGRNTEAFFGQGTRLTVV.